Shown below are 18 T cell receptor beta chains from a single sample sequenced in a study of blood T cell repertoires in COVID-19. Libraries were prepared by immunoSEQ multiplex PCR; TCRdb keeps only in-frame clonotypes and omits some of them. The table records some 230,000 clones, around 80% of them present only once. Sequenced material: peripheral blood. All receptors come from a woman aged 60 to 75 who had recovered from COVID-19.

The rearrangement links TRBV28 to TRBJ1-6; D is unresolved. Germline V gene sequence: CDR1 MDHEN, CDR2 SYDVKM. The CDR3 covers 16 residues. V lost 3 bases and J 4 bases, leaving 13 bases between the germline ends. The CDR3, as DNA: TGTGCCAGCAGTTTTCGGAGGCCTTTATATAATTCACCCCTCCACTTT. Amino acids: CASSFRRPLYNSPLHF.

The chain has TRBV28 and TRBJ1-1; weak D call: TRBD1 (5 bases). The V end lost 7 bases, the J end lost 1 base, and 13 bases lay between the germline ends. The CDR3 has 14 residues. Germline CDR1 reads MDHEN; CDR2 reads SYDVKM. The CDR3 protein is CASTWGGENTEAFF. The DNA of the CDR3 is TGTGCCAGCACCTGGGGAGGGGAGAACACTGAAGCTTTCTTT.

V is TRBV5-1 and J is TRBJ2-5, with TRBD1 matching 10 bases. The V and J ends lost 4 bases and 2 bases, in that order; junction bases with no gene match: 5. The germline gives CDR1 SGHRS, CDR2 YFSETQ. This CDR3 is built from 15 residues. CDR3 in amino acids: CASSGLGQGQETQYF. The CDR3 coding sequence is TGCGCCAGCAGCGGCCTGGGACAGGGGCAAGAGACCCAGTACTTC.

This clone was observed a handful of times. The chain recombines TRBV7-2 with TRBJ2-3; a possible D gene is TRBD2 (6 bases). The V gene's germline CDR1 is SGHTA and CDR2 FQGNSA. Between the trimmed V and J ends, which lost 1 base and 2 bases, there was a span of 10 bases. The CDR3 extends over 15 amino acids. CDR3 sequence: CASSLEAGNTDTQYF. The CDR3 region has the DNA TGTGCCAGCAGCTTAGAGGCGGGAAACACAGATACGCAGTATTTT.

The chain carries TRBV6-5 and TRBJ1-5, with no clear D. CDR1 is MNHEY and CDR2 is SVGAGI in the germline V gene. The V gene lost 6 bases and the J gene lost 6 bases, with 15 bases spanning the gap. This CDR3 has 14 residues. The CDR3 coding sequence is TGTGCCAGCAGGAAAACCCAAACGGGTCAGCCCCAGCATTTT. This encodes CASRKTQTGQPQHF.

The chain has TRBV5-4 and TRBJ1-1, with 9 bases aligning to TRBD1. V was pared by 3 bases and J by 1 base, with 4 bases of the junction left unmatched. This CDR3 region has 15 residues. CDR1 is SGHNT, CDR2 YYREEE, per germline (reference sequence). The CDR3 DNA sequence: TGTGCCAGCAGCTCCCGGACAGGGGAGAACACTGAAGCTTTCTTT. Protein sequence: CASSSRTGENTEAFF.

V gene TRBV7-2 combines with J gene TRBJ2-5, with D uncertain. From germline, CDR1 is SGHTA and CDR2 FQGNSA. The CDR3 loop spans 12 amino acids. V gave up 5 bases and J gave up 5 bases, with 9 bases separating them. The CDR3 reads CASSPMRETQYF. In DNA form, the CDR3 reads TGTGCCAGCAGCCCCATGAGGGAGACCCAGTACTTC.

The chain recombines TRBV5-4 with TRBJ2-5; TRBD2 agrees at 12 bases. After removal of 5 bases from V and 2 bases from J, the junction contained 7 bases not matched to a gene. This CDR3 is built from 16 residues. The germline gives CDR1 SGHNT, CDR2 YYREEE (reference sequence). DNA for the CDR3: TGTGCCAGCAGTGCTAGCGGGGGGGCTTGGCAAGAGACCCAGTACTTC. This translates into CASSASGGAWQETQYF.

The chain carries TRBV7-8 and TRBJ1-2; 8 bases map to TRBD1. The CDR3 loop spans 14 amino acids. CDR1 SGHVS and CDR2 FQNEAQ come from the germline V gene. With V trimmed by 2 bases and J by 8 bases, 7 bases remained unmatched. The CDR3 nucleotides are TGTGCCAGCAGCTTATCTGGACAGGGAGGCGGCTACACCTTC. Protein: CASSLSGQGGGYTF.

This clone was picked up a small number of times. V gene TRBV19 combines with J gene TRBJ2-7; 10 bases fit TRBD1. V was pared by 5 bases and J by 5 bases, with 9 bases of the junction left unmatched. The CDR3 consists of 15 residues. Germline-derived CDR1 and CDR2 are LNHDA and SQIVND (reference sequence). The CDR3 DNA sequence: TGTGCCAGTAGTCCCCTCCGGGACAGGGGACACGAGCAGTACTTC. It specifies CASSPLRDRGHEQYF.

The table lists this clone with a few counts. V is TRBV2 and J is TRBJ1-2; 7 positions agree with TRBD1. Germline loops: CDR1 SNHLY, CDR2 FYNNEI. V shed 11 bases and J 7 bases; nucleotides not matched to a gene: 10. CDR3 length equals 12 residues. The CDR3 nucleotides are TGTGCCGGCGGGACAGAGAGCGTTGGCTACACCTTC. This sequence encodes CAGGTESVGYTF.

V is TRBV6-1 and J is TRBJ2-1; weak D call: TRBD1 (5 bases). Germline CDR1 is MNHNS and CDR2 is SASEGT. Trimming stripped 2 bases from V and 8 bases from J, with 22 bases between. The CDR3 is 17 amino acids. CDR3 region: CASSEIEVGRFFHEQFF. The CDR3 region has the DNA TGTGCCAGCAGTGAAATCGAGGTGGGGCGTTTTTTCCATGAGCAGTTCTTC.

This clone was seen only once. The V gene is TRBV18, the J gene TRBJ1-1; TRBD1 agrees at 10 bases. This CDR3 is built from 16 residues. With 4 bases clipped from V and 5 bases from J, the junction kept 10 bases outside the gene matches. CDR1 and CDR2 (germline): KGHSH, LQKENI. The CDR3 protein is CASSRVTGGARTEAFF. The CDR3 DNA sequence: TGTGCCAGCTCACGGGTGACAGGGGGCGCGAGGACTGAAGCTTTCTTT.

Of note for this clone: The same CDR3 arises from other DNA sequences in this sample as well. This chain uses TRBV27 with TRBJ1-1; tentatively, D is TRBD1 (6 bases). The CDR3 is made up of 13 amino acids. Germline values: CDR1 MNHEY, CDR2 SMNVEV (reference sequence). Between the trimmed V and J ends, which lost 5 bases and 2 bases, there was a span of 9 bases. This CDR3 reads CASSQQGNTEAFF. In DNA, the CDR3 is TGTGCCAGCAGTCAACAGGGAAACACTGAAGCTTTCTTT.

This clone was observed at least ten times. J is TRBJ1-2 and V is TRBV10-3; tentative D call: TRBD1 (5 bases). The CDR3 contains 13 residues. Looked up from germline, CDR1 is ENHRY and CDR2 is SYGVKD. The ends were cut back, 10 bases at V and 3 bases at J, with 15 bases in the middle. The CDR3 here is CATTDVGDYGYTF. As DNA, the CDR3 is TGTGCCACCACGGACGTAGGGGACTATGGCTACACCTTC.

The chain links TRBV5-8 to TRBJ1-2, with 9 bases lining up with TRBD1. CDR1 and CDR2 from the germline V gene are SGHTS and YDEGEE. J lost 8 bases, V lost 5 bases, and 7 bases had no gene match. CDR3 length equals 13 residues. CDR3: CASRLQGARGYTF. The CDR3, as DNA: TGTGCCAGCAGATTACAGGGGGCGCGAGGCTACACCTTC. Full variable domain (remainder filled in from reference TRBV5-8 and TRBJ1-2): EAGVTQSPTHLIKTRGQQATLRCSPISGHTSVYWYQQALGLGLQFLLWYDEGEERNRGNFPPRFSGRQFPNYSSELNVNALELEDSALYLCASRLQGARGYTFGSGTRLTVV.

This clone has just one count. The rearrangement joins TRBV19 to TRBJ2-5, with 7 bases that match TRBD2. The V gene end was trimmed by 5 bases and the J gene end by 1 base; junction bases not matched to a gene: 4. The germline gives CDR1 LNHDA, CDR2 SQIVND (reference sequence). The CDR3 is 14 residues long. CDR3 sequence reads: CASSVGGSQETQYF. The CDR3 DNA sequence: TGTGCCAGTAGTGTGGGGGGGTCCCAAGAGACCCAGTACTTC.

This sequence joins TRBV7-3 and TRBJ2-7, with D perhaps TRBD2 (7 bases). This CDR3 region has 15 residues. CDR1 is SGHTA and CDR2 is FQGTGA in the germline V gene. V gave up 8 bases and J gave up 2 bases, with 19 bases separating them. CDR3 DNA: TGTGCCAGCGCAAGGGAGGGGGGCCCCACCTACGAGCAGTACTTC. It encodes CASAREGGPTYEQYF.